The clone carrying this T cell receptor (beta chain) was seen repeatedly, ten times or more. Antigen unknown. This sample was taken from a study of T cells in Graves' hyperthyroidism and ophthalmopathy. Study results and limitations: Blood samples included most of the expanded thyroid clonotypes exceeding 0.001.

Amplified TCR beta CDR3 regions derived from RNA transcripts. Carried out on the TCR CDR3, a first-round RT-PCR used the HTBI primer set. One entry per CDR3 protein results from TCRdb running MiXCR on the multiplex PCR reads. The sample lists about 590,000 distinct CDR3 sequences; approximately 15% were seen once. CDR3 length: 13 residues. From germline, CDR1 is ENHRY and CDR2 SYGVKD. V lost 0 bases, J lost 7 bases, and 10 bases lay in between. Reasons for excluding patients were uncontrolled infection, other autoimmune disease, pregnancy or lactation. This TCR came from a woman in her 30s with Graves' hyperthyroidism. Sequenced input: blood. The chain couples TRBV10-3 to TRBJ2-7, with D unresolved. CDR3 nucleotide sequence: TGTGCCATCAGTGAGTCAGACCCCCTGGAGCAGTACTTC. It is translated as CAISESDPLEQYF.